The clone carrying this T cell receptor beta chain was counted ten times or more. The time point was: blood at routine non-recurrence follow-up after resection. There are 19 residues in the CDR3. Between the trimmed V and J ends, which lost 0 bases and 2 bases, there was a span of 20 bases. Per germline, CDR1 WSHSY and CDR2 SAAADI. This entry is derived from a study of spatial heterogeneity in lung cancer. Study-wide context: 55 to 80 TRACERx patients with early, untreated non-small cell lung cancer donated samples.

On each TCR cDNA molecule, a unique molecular identifier was present. TCRdb used MiXCR to reprocess the 5' RACE reads, holding one entry per CDR3 protein. This table has fewer than 25,000 distinct CDR3 sequences, 8.5% to 10% appearing once. The TCR originated in a male donor with early-stage non-small cell lung cancer. The genes are TRBV10-2 and TRBJ1-5; tentatively, D is TRBD1 (5 bases). The sample in question was PBMCs, obtained at follow-up. The CDR3 DNA is TGCGCCAGCAGTGAGTCGATTTATTCAGGGTTGGATGGCAATCAGCCCCAGCATTTT. This gives the protein CASSESIYSGLDGNQPQHF.